These 7 T cell receptor beta chains were sequenced from one sample in a study of T cell changes during pregnancy in multiple sclerosis. The protocol was immunoSEQ multiplex PCR, while the TCRdb copy is restricted to in-frame clones and leaves out a portion. This sample has around 83,000 clones, with over 80% found just once. The sequencing used CD4+ T cells from peripheral blood mononuclear cells, collected in the second trimester of pregnancy. These receptors were collected from a female donor with multiple sclerosis, enrolled in a pregnancy study.

CDR3 region: CASSIRGNSPLHF. The CDR3 DNA follows: TGTGCCAGTAGTATTAGGGGTAATTCACCCCTCCACTTT. J is TRBJ1-6 and V is TRBV19; D possibly corresponds to TRBD1 (5 bases). The CDR3 runs to 13 residues. Trimming stripped 3 bases from V and 6 bases from J, with 6 bases between. The V gene's germline CDR1 is LNHDA and CDR2 SQIVND (reference sequence).

The chain uses TRBV25-1 and TRBJ2-1; TRBD1 aligns across 10 bases. The CDR3 has 16 residues. V dropped 5 bases and J dropped 8; count of bases not matched to a gene: 12. Germline V gene lookup returns CDR1 MGHDK and CDR2 SYGVNS. The CDR3 sequence is CASSKKPGQGSHEQFF. The CDR3, as DNA: TGTGCCAGCAGTAAAAAACCGGGACAGGGGTCCCATGAGCAGTTCTTC.

The chain joins TRBV19 to TRBJ1-6; possibly TRBD1 for D (5 bases). This CDR3 comprises 16 residues. Germline loops: CDR1 LNHDA, CDR2 SQIVND (reference sequence). Trimming cost V 6 bases and J 0 bases, with 12 bases left between them. CDR3 region: CASRTVGISYNSPLHF. CDR3 in DNA: TGTGCCAGTAGGACAGTGGGGATCTCCTATAATTCACCCCTCCACTTT.

This clone was seen only once. The chain uses TRBV18 and TRBJ2-3, with D tentatively TRBD2 (5 bases). Germline CDR1 KGHSH, CDR2 LQKENI. V lost 1 base and J 5 bases, leaving 7 bases between the germline ends. The CDR3 runs 13 residues. DNA of the CDR3: TGTGCCAGCTCACCACAGGGAGTAGATACGCAGTATTTT. Translated, it gives CASSPQGVDTQYF.

This chain's CDR3 is CASSLARSTDTQYF. The CDR3 DNA follows: TGTGCCAGCAGCTTAGCCAGGAGCACAGATACGCAGTATTTT. The J gene is TRBJ2-3, the V gene TRBV11-2; unclear D gene. V gave up 1 base and J gave up 0 bases, with 5 bases separating them. The CDR3 contains 14 residues. From germline, CDR1 is SGHAT and CDR2 FQNNGV.

The chain carries TRBV5-4 and TRBJ2-7; D is perhaps TRBD1 (5 bases). Germline assignment: CDR1 SGHNT and CDR2 YYREEE (reference sequence). V lost 0 bases and J lost 4, with 14 bases in between. The CDR3 has 15 residues. CDR3 nucleotide sequence: TGTGCCAGCAGCTTGGAAGGCAACAGGCAGTACGAGCAGTACTTC. This gives the protein CASSLEGNRQYEQYF.

This chain joins TRBV4-3 and TRBJ1-5; no definite D call. V dropped 1 base and J dropped 0 bases, with 19 bases sitting between them. The CDR3 spans 19 residues. CDR1 LGHNA and CDR2 YSLEER come from the germline V gene. The CDR3 sequence: CASSQVDREEIYSNQPQHF. CDR3 in DNA: TGCGCCAGCAGCCAAGTAGACCGGGAAGAGATTTATAGCAATCAGCCCCAGCATTTT.